The next 14 T cell receptor beta chains were all read from a single sample in a study of blood T cell repertoires in COVID-19. This table comes from immunoSEQ multiplex PCR, and its TCRdb copy is limited to in-frame clones, with some not included. Counted here are some 430,000 clones, roughly 91% occurring once; the ten biggest clones make up less than 0.75%. Sequencing was carried out using PBMCs or T cells enriched from blood (not recorded which). All receptors derive from a man between 18 and 29 years old who had recovered from COVID-19.

This clone is a singleton in its sample. This sequence joins TRBV6-5 and TRBJ2-7; 10 bases fit TRBD1. The germline V gene has CDR1 MNHEY and CDR2 SVGAGI. Trimming at V came to 6 bases and at J to 3 bases, leaving 5 bases not matched to a gene. The CDR3 is 14 amino acids. DNA of the CDR3: TGTGCCAGCAGCGACTGGGACAGGGGCTACGAGCAGTACTTC. Encoded protein: CASSDWDRGYEQYF.

The CDR3 coding sequence is TGTGCCACCTGCCTGGGACAGGAAAGTAACACTGAAGCTTTCTTT. Protein sequence: CATCLGQESNTEAFF. The V gene is TRBV28, the J gene TRBJ1-1; 8 positions agree with TRBD1. Germline V gene data show CDR1 as MDHEN and CDR2 as SYDVKM. CDR3 length equals 15 residues. J gave up 2 bases and V 10 bases, and 12 bases lay outside the gene matches.

The chain is built from TRBV18 and TRBJ2-2; no reliable D call. V was cut by 6 bases and J by 2 bases, with 13 bases left in between. This CDR3 is 15 amino acids long. Germline CDR1 and CDR2: KGHSH and LQKENI. CDR3 in amino acids: CASSQTSDNTGELFF. The CDR3 DNA reads TGTGCCAGCTCCCAAACAAGTGATAACACCGGGGAGCTGTTTTTT.

The V and J genes are TRBV12-3 or TRBV12-4 and TRBJ1-5; D unclear. With 2 bases removed from V and 9 bases from J, the gap between germline ends came to 8 bases. The CDR3 sequence is 12 residues long. The CDR3 loop is CASSLIGGPQHF. DNA of the CDR3: TGTGCCAGCAGTTTAATCGGTGGGCCCCAGCATTTT.

This clone was found once. This rearrangement joins TRBV27 to TRBJ1-1; the D gene is possibly TRBD1 (6 bases). The CDR3 loop spans 15 amino acids. With 7 bases removed from V and 0 bases from J, the gap between germline ends came to 15 bases. From germline, CDR1 is MNHEY and CDR2 SMNVEV (reference sequence). CDR3 coding DNA: TGTGCCAGCACCATATCCGGGACACTGAACACTGAAGCTTTCTTT. This gives the protein CASTISGTLNTEAFF.

The chain couples TRBV9 to TRBJ1-2; 8 positions match TRBD1. The germline CDR1 and CDR2 sequences are SGDLS and YYNGEE. This CDR3 is 17 amino acids long. The V gene end was trimmed by 3 bases and the J gene end by 8 bases; junction bases not matched to a gene: 18. This chain's CDR3 is CASSAHPSGQGTWGYTF. Written as DNA, the CDR3 is TGTGCCAGCAGCGCACACCCATCCGGACAGGGCACGTGGGGCTACACCTTC.

The chain uses TRBV30 and TRBJ2-3; 13 bases are a match to TRBD2. V lost 1 base to trimming and J lost 3 bases; unmatched junction nucleotides: 10. Looked up from germline, CDR1 is GTSNPN and CDR2 is SVGIG (reference sequence). The CDR3 length is 18 residues. CDR3 protein: CAWSALSGLAGRTDTQYF. The CDR3 DNA sequence: TGTGCCTGGAGTGCTCTCTCGGGACTAGCGGGAAGAACAGATACGCAGTATTTT.

The chain combines TRBV16 with TRBJ1-2; D gene unclear. Trimming pared 3 bases from V and 5 bases from J, leaving 7 bases between. The germline V gene encodes CDR1 KGHSY and CDR2 FQNENV. The CDR3 has 12 residues. CDR3 region: CASSHFEYGYTF. The CDR3 bases are TGTGCCAGCAGCCATTTCGAGTATGGCTACACCTTC. Combining the CDR3 with reference TRBV16 and TRBJ1-2 gives the whole variable domain GEEVAQTPKHLVRGEGQKAKLYCAPIKGHSYVFWYQQVLKNEFKFLISFQNENVFDETGMPKERFSAKCLPNSPCSLEIQATKLEDSAVYFCASSHFEYGYTFGSGTRLTVV.

A note on this clone: Distinct nucleotide sequences in the sample also encode this CDR3. The chain employs TRBV5-1 and TRBJ1-2, with 11 bases fitting TRBD1. The CDR3 loop spans 13 amino acids. Per the germline V gene, CDR1 is SGHRS and CDR2 is YFSETQ. J lost 6 bases, V lost 4 bases, and 2 bases had no gene match. The CDR3 nucleotides read TGCGCCAGCAGCCTGGGACAGGGGGATGGCTACACCTTC. Its translation: CASSLGQGDGYTF.

The chain is built from TRBV5-4 and TRBJ1-6; maybe TRBD1 (6 bases). The germline gives CDR1 SGHNT, CDR2 YYREEE (reference sequence). This CDR3 has 17 residues. V dropped 4 bases and J dropped 10 bases, with 24 bases sitting between them. The CDR3 DNA sequence: TGTGCCAGCAGCCGGGGTGGAGAAGGGGGTCTTGGCTCACCCCTCCACTTT. Amino acids: CASSRGGEGGLGSPLHF.

This chain uses TRBV28 with TRBJ1-2; 9 positions agree with TRBD1. The trim removed 7 bases at V and 10 bases at J, leaving 10 bases unmatched. Germline V gene data show CDR1 as MDHEN and CDR2 as SYDVKM. The CDR3 covers 13 residues. In DNA form, the CDR3 reads TGTGCCAGCACCAACTTCCGGGACAGGGTCTACACCTTC. Protein: CASTNFRDRVYTF.

This chain joins TRBV27 and TRBJ2-7; D unresolved. The V end was cut by 4 bases, the J end by 5 bases, with 6 bases between. The CDR3 length is 11 residues. Germline assignment: CDR1 MNHEY and CDR2 SMNVEV (reference sequence). As DNA, the CDR3 is TGTGCCAGCAGTTCCCCCAACGAGCAGTACTTC. Translation gives CASSSPNEQYF.

As to this clone: This CDR3 is also generated by other DNA sequences in the sample. This sequence joins TRBV19 and TRBJ1-1, with no clear D. The CDR3 runs to 11 residues. Germline V gene data show CDR1 as LNHDA and CDR2 as SQIVND (reference sequence). Trimming took off 6 bases at V and 5 bases at J, with 7 bases between the two ends. The CDR3 DNA follows: TGTGCCAGTAGAAGAGGGACTGAAGCTTTCTTT. Translated, it gives CASRRGTEAFF. The whole variable domain, filled in from reference TRBV19 and TRBJ1-1, reads DGGITQSPKYLFRKEGQNVTLSCEQNLNHDAMYWYRQDPGQGLRLIYYSQIVNDFQKGDIAEGYSVSREKKESFPLTVTSAQKNPTAFYLCASRRGTEAFFGQGTRLTVV.

The V and J genes are TRBV30 and TRBJ1-4, with TRBD1 matching 7 bases. V lost 2 bases and J lost 8; bases outside the gene matches: 14. The CDR3 is 16 residues long. Per the germline V gene, CDR1 is GTSNPN and CDR2 is SVGIG (reference sequence). CDR3 in DNA: TGTGCCTGGAGTACCGGGACAGTCTTCTTCGGGGAAAAACTGTTTTTT. Amino acid sequence: CAWSTGTVFFGEKLFF.